These T cell receptor beta chains were read from a single sample in a study of blood T cell repertoires in COVID-19. Libraries were prepared by immunoSEQ multiplex PCR; TCRdb keeps only in-frame clonotypes and omits some of them. Of around 54,000 clones listed, approximately 80% are singletons. Specimen: peripheral blood. These receptors were taken from a woman in her sixties or seventies with acute or convalescent COVID-19. The CDR3 runs from the conserved cysteine through the conserved F or W. Fields, in order: V gene, clone size, D gene, CDR3 length, J gene, CDR3 protein, CDR3 DNA. D genes are given only for firm matches. Clone size, where shown, is once, few, many, or a class for clones that have expanded.

>TRBV6-1|-|-|15|TRBJ1-2
CASSEGGGARGGYTF
TGTGCCAGCAGTGAAGGGGGGGGCGCAAGAGGTGGCTACACCTTC
>TRBV5-1|once|TRBD2|15|TRBJ2-1
CASTNLGLADNEQFF
TGCGCCAGCACTAACTTAGGACTAGCGGACAATGAGCAGTTCTTC
>TRBV19|-|-|14|TRBJ2-4
CASSIVLAKNIQYF
TGTGCCAGTAGTATAGTCCTAGCCAAAAACATTCAGTACTTC
>TRBV15|-|-|15|TRBJ2-5
CATSRGTGTLETQYF
TGTGCCACCAGCAGGGGAACAGGGACGTTAGAGACCCAGTACTTC
>TRBV6-5|-|-|15|TRBJ1-1
CASSYGWGADTEAFF
TGTGCCAGCAGTTACGGGTGGGGCGCCGACACTGAAGCTTTCTTT
>TRBV4-2|-|TRBD1|15|TRBJ2-1
CASSRAPGQVDEQFF
TGTGCCAGCAGCCGAGCCCCGGGACAGGTTGATGAGCAGTTCTTC
>TRBV7-8|-|TRBD1|14|TRBJ2-5
CASSPGTGVKTQYF
TGTGCCAGCAGCCCTGGGACAGGGGTGAAGACCCAGTACTTC
>TRBV5-1|-|TRBD1|15|TRBJ2-1
CASSVAGTGGEEQFF
TGCGCCAGCAGCGTAGCCGGGACAGGGGGCGAAGAGCAGTTCTTC
>TRBV5-1|-|-|14|TRBJ2-5
CASSSGDSLKTQYF
TGCGCCAGCAGCTCCGGGGATAGCTTGAAGACCCAGTACTTC
>TRBV10-2|-|-|14|TRBJ2-3
CASSDIEATDTQYF
TGCGCCAGCAGTGACATCGAGGCCACAGATACGCAGTATTTT
>TRBV15|-|-|14|TRBJ1-6
CATSRFSFNSPLHF
TGTGCCACCAGCAGATTTAGTTTTAATTCACCCCTCCACTTT
>TRBV6-1|-|TRBD2|19|TRBJ2-7
CASSERTHTSGDWPYEQYF
TGTGCCAGCAGTGAAAGGACCCATACTAGCGGGGACTGGCCCTACGAGCAGTACTTC
>TRBV11-3|-|TRBD2|15|TRBJ2-1
CASSLDHGGGNEQFF
TGTGCCAGCAGCTTAGATCACGGGGGGGGGAATGAGCAGTTCTTC
>TRBV5-1|-|TRBD1|12|TRBJ2-7
CASGDSPHEQYF
TGCGCCAGCGGGGACAGTCCCCACGAGCAGTACTTC
>TRBV19|-|-|14|TRBJ1-4
CASSIRGINEKLFF
TGTGCCAGTAGTATTCGGGGGATTAATGAAAAACTGTTTTTT
>TRBV6-5|-|-|13|TRBJ1-4
CASRTGGNEKLFF
TGTGCCAGCAGGACAGGTGGTAATGAAAAACTGTTTTTT
>TRBV6-5|-|TRBD1|14|TRBJ1-2
CASSRGQGAYGYTF
TGTGCCAGCAGTCGAGGACAGGGGGCTTATGGCTACACCTTC
>TRBV7-8|-|TRBD2|15|TRBJ2-5
CASSFGTSGSETQYF
TGTGCCAGCAGCTTCGGGACTAGTGGGTCCGAGACCCAGTACTTC
>TRBV6-1|-|TRBD1|16|TRBJ2-5
CASSEPRTGVQETQYF
TGTGCCAGCAGTGAACCCCGGACAGGGGTCCAAGAGACCCAGTACTTC
>TRBV10-1|-|-|15|TRBJ2-3
CASRKGQGHTDTQYF
TGCGCCAGCAGGAAGGGGCAGGGGCACACAGATACGCAGTATTTT
>TRBV19|-|-|14|TRBJ1-2
CASSEEGRSYGYTF
TGTGCCAGTAGCGAGGAGGGGCGTTCGTATGGCTACACCTTC
>TRBV6-5|-|-|14|TRBJ1-2
CASRTQGVDYGYTF
TGTGCCAGCAGGACACAGGGAGTTGACTATGGCTACACCTTC
>TRBV7-3|-|TRBD2|16|TRBJ2-3
CASSSSYSGVTDTQYF
TGTGCCAGCAGCTCCTCGTATAGCGGGGTCACAGATACGCAGTATTTT
>TRBV27|-|TRBD2|18|TRBJ2-3
CASSAAQGLAGRPDTQYF
TGTGCCAGCAGTGCAGCCCAGGGATTAGCGGGAAGACCAGATACGCAGTATTTT
>TRBV2|once|-|12|TRBJ2-1
CASKWQYNEQFF
TGTGCCAGCAAGTGGCAGTACAATGAGCAGTTCTTC
>TRBV9|-|-|15|TRBJ1-6
CASSGTQGGNSPLHF
TGTGCCAGCAGCGGTACTCAGGGAGGGAATTCACCCCTCCACTTT
>TRBV5-1|once|-|14|TRBJ1-1
CASSFSRGRTEAFF
TGCGCCAGCAGCTTTTCCCGAGGTCGTACTGAAGCTTTCTTT
>TRBV12-3/TRBV12-4|-|TRBD1|13|TRBJ1-1
CASSPRGSNEAFF
TGTGCCAGCAGTCCCAGGGGGTCTAATGAAGCTTTCTTT
>TRBV29-1|few|-|9|TRBJ1-1
CSAGRGAFF
TGCAGCGCGGGCAGGGGAGCTTTCTTT
>TRBV7-6|-|-|15|TRBJ2-2
CASSLGSLGPGELFF
TGTGCCAGCAGCTTAGGGTCGCTAGGTCCCGGGGAGCTGTTTTTT
>TRBV9|-|-|15|TRBJ2-2
CASSARVVNTGELFF
TGTGCCAGCAGCGCGAGGGTTGTAAACACCGGGGAGCTGTTTTTT
>TRBV2|-|-|15|TRBJ1-5
CASSEEGVSNQPQHF
TGTGCCAGCAGTGAAGAGGGGGTAAGCAATCAGCCCCAGCATTTT
>TRBV4-1|-|-|16|TRBJ2-3
CASSQESGSSTDTQYF
TGCGCCAGCAGCCAAGAGTCCGGGAGTAGCACAGATACGCAGTATTTT
>TRBV3-1/TRBV3-2|-|-|13|TRBJ2-7
CASSHWGTGEQYF
TGTGCCAGCAGCCACTGGGGAACGGGGGAGCAGTACTTC
>TRBV7-2|-|TRBD1|15|TRBJ2-7
CASSRTQGRTYEQYF
TGTGCCAGCAGCCGGACACAGGGGCGAACCTACGAGCAGTACTTC
>TRBV19|-|TRBD1|13|TRBJ1-5
CATRTGSNQPQHF
TGTGCCACCCGGACAGGGTCAAATCAGCCCCAGCATTTT
>TRBV24-1|-|-|18|TRBJ1-5
CATSDPRAAGGSNQPQHF
TGTGCCACCAGTGACCCTCGGGCAGCGGGAGGAAGCAATCAGCCCCAGCATTTT
>TRBV7-9|-|-|15|TRBJ1-2
CASSFKTGSYYGYTF
TGTGCCAGCAGCTTTAAGACAGGTAGCTACTATGGCTACACCTTC
>TRBV6-4|-|-|13|TRBJ1-1
CASSEGAITEAFF
TGTGCCAGCAGTGAGGGGGCAATCACTGAAGCTTTCTTT
>TRBV19|-|-|15|TRBJ1-5
CASSTLRQATQPQHF
TGTGCCAGTAGTACCCTCCGACAGGCCACTCAGCCCCAGCATTTT
>TRBV19|-|TRBD1|15|TRBJ1-3
CASSIYGTGENTIYF
TGTGCCAGTAGTATATATGGGACAGGAGAAAACACCATATATTTT
>TRBV3-1/TRBV3-2|once|TRBD2|15|TRBJ2-3
CASSFRLAVTDTQYF
TGTGCCAGCAGCTTCCGACTAGCGGTCACAGATACGCAGTATTTT
>TRBV12-3/TRBV12-4|-|-|13|TRBJ2-7
CASSSNREYEQYF
TGTGCCAGCAGTTCCAACAGGGAATACGAGCAGTACTTC
>TRBV11-2|once|-|15|TRBJ2-7
CASSLGLPPGYEQYF
TGTGCCAGCAGCTTAGGACTCCCTCCGGGCTACGAGCAGTACTTC
>TRBV19|-|TRBD2|12|TRBJ2-4
CASSMSGRDQYF
TGTGCCAGTAGTATGAGCGGGAGGGATCAGTACTTC